A selection of T cell receptor beta chains follows, all from one sample in a study of lymphopenia after photon versus proton radiotherapy. Sequencing was performed with immunoSEQ multiplex PCR; in TCRdb, only in-frame clones are kept and a portion is missing. This sample has approximately 15,000 clones, with over 65% found just once. The sample was peripheral blood, taken from a patient treated with photon-based radiotherapy. All receptors come from a man aged 50 to 59 with gastric cancer. Each CDR3 is given with its conserved first and last residue. Each record gives: J gene, clone size, D gene, CDR3 length, V gene, CDR3 DNA, CDR3 protein. D genes are given only for firm matches. For some rows the clone size is stated as once, few or many, or as a class when expanded; others skip it.

>TRBJ1-2|NA|NA|16|TRBV19
TGTGCCAGTACCGTATGGTTCCAGGACCACGTGCATGGCTACACCTTC
CASTVWFQDHVHGYTF
>TRBJ1-5|NA|TRBD1|17|TRBV7-9
TGTGCCAGCAGCTTAGTCGCGGGACAGGGTTGGAATCAGCCCCAGCATTTT
CASSLVAGQGWNQPQHF
>TRBJ1-2|NA|NA|13|TRBV5-1
TGCGCCAGCAGCCGGGACGCGAACTATGGCTACACCTTC
CASSRDANYGYTF
>TRBJ2-3|NA|NA|16|TRBV27
TGTGCCAGCAGTTTCTCCGACCAGCCAGGCACAGATACGCAGTATTTT
CASSFSDQPGTDTQYF
>TRBJ2-1|NA|NA|16|TRBV19
TGTGCCAGTCTACCCGGGGGACCTCGGACACACAATGAGCAGTTCTTC
CASLPGGPRTHNEQFF
>TRBJ1-6|NA|NA|13|TRBV30
TGTGCCTGGAAGACAGAGACGTGGTCACCCCTCCACTTT
CAWKTETWSPLHF
>TRBJ1-5|few|TRBD1|15|TRBV7-9
TGTGCCAGCAGCCCCCGGGACAGGGGGCTCCAGCCCCAGCATTTT
CASSPRDRGLQPQHF
>TRBJ2-1|NA|TRBD1|15|TRBV7-3
TGTGCCAGCAGCTTAAATGGACAGGGCGGCAATGAGCAGTTCTTC
CASSLNGQGGNEQFF
>TRBJ1-4|NA|NA|15|TRBV4-1
TGCGCCAGCAGCCGAGCCCCCGGAAAGAATGAAAAACTGTTTTTT
CASSRAPGKNEKLFF
>TRBJ1-5|NA|TRBD1|16|TRBV27
TGTGCCAGCAGTTTAAAGACAGGGCTTAGCAATCAGCCCCAGCATTTT
CASSLKTGLSNQPQHF
>TRBJ1-1|NA|NA|13|TRBV27
TGTGCCAGCAGTTTGTGGGCTTACACTGAAGCTTTCTTT
CASSLWAYTEAFF
>TRBJ2-1|NA|NA|15|TRBV9
TGTGCCAGCAGCGTTAGTGGGTTTTGGCTCGATGAGCAGTTCTTC
CASSVSGFWLDEQFF
>TRBJ2-4|NA|NA|13|TRBV19
TGTGCCAGTAGTATCGGGCAGACCCCTATTCAGTACTTC
CASSIGQTPIQYF
>TRBJ1-2|NA|NA|15|TRBV5-1
TGCGCCAGCAGCCCCGGGACATCTTCTCTCCGTGGCTACACCTTC
CASSPGTSSLRGYTF
>TRBJ1-2|NA|NA|13|TRBV19
TGTGCCAGTACCCCGGACAGATCGGGGGGCTACACCTTC
CASTPDRSGGYTF
>TRBJ2-2|NA|NA|15|TRBV5-1
TGCGCCAGCAGCGGGTCCCAGGTTAGGACCGGGGAGCTGTTTTTT
CASSGSQVRTGELFF
>TRBJ2-5|NA|NA|15|TRBV5-8
TGTGCCAGCAACCCGGCAGGGTCCTACCAAGAGACCCAGTACTTC
CASNPAGSYQETQYF
>TRBJ2-3|NA|NA|14|TRBV19
TGTGCCAGTAGTATTCTAGGGGGCACAGATACGCAGTATTTT
CASSILGGTDTQYF
>TRBJ1-2|NA|NA|15|TRBV2
TGTGCCAGCAGCCTAACAGGGCTCTTAGGGGTTGGCTACACCTTC
CASSLTGLLGVGYTF
>TRBJ2-1|NA|NA|13|TRBV6-5
TGTGCCAGCAGGATGGGGGTGGGGAATGAGCAGTTCTTC
CASRMGVGNEQFF
>TRBJ2-3|NA|NA|16|TRBV10-1
TGCGCCAGCAGTGAGTCGTCGGGGCACCTGACAGATACGCAGTATTTT
CASSESSGHLTDTQYF
>TRBJ2-3|NA|TRBD2|16|TRBV11-3
TGTGCCAGCCGAAAAGGCGGGGGGGCGGGCACAGATACGCAGTATTTT
CASRKGGGAGTDTQYF
>TRBJ2-2|medium-sized|TRBD1|15|TRBV7-6
TGTGCCAGCAGCTCCCCAGGGGGCATTCACGGGGAGCTGTTTTTT
CASSSPGGIHGELFF
>TRBJ2-6|NA|NA|16|TRBV19
TGTGCCAGTAGTGTAACAGGGACAACTGGGGCCAACGTCCTGACTTTC
CASSVTGTTGANVLTF
>TRBJ1-2|NA|NA|14|TRBV7-2
TGTGCCAGCACCCCCGTGACAGGTTCCTATGGCTACACCTTC
CASTPVTGSYGYTF
>TRBJ2-2|NA|NA|14|TRBV9
TGTGCCAGCCGACGGACACCGAACACCGGGGAGCTGTTTTTT
CASRRTPNTGELFF
>TRBJ1-1|NA|NA|15|TRBV9
TGTGCCAGCAGCGTAGAGGGTAGGACGAACACTGAAGCTTTCTTT
CASSVEGRTNTEAFF
>TRBJ2-3|NA|NA|14|TRBV11-2
TGTGCCAGCAGCTTAGTCTGGCGTACAGATACGCAGTATTTT
CASSLVWRTDTQYF
>TRBJ1-2|few|NA|15|TRBV5-1
TGCGCCAGCAGCTTGGGTCAAACACAAAGCTATGGCTACACCTTC
CASSLGQTQSYGYTF
>TRBJ2-7|NA|NA|14|TRBV11-2
TGTGCCAGCAGCTTCCAGCGAAACTCCTACGAGCAGTACTTC
CASSFQRNSYEQYF
>TRBJ2-2|once|TRBD2|15|TRBV4-1
TGCGCCAGCAGCCAAGACCCGGGGGGAACCGGGGAGCTGTTTTTT
CASSQDPGGTGELFF
>TRBJ1-5|NA|NA|13|TRBV4-1
TGCGCCAGCAGCCATCTTCAGAATCAGCCCCAGCATTTT
CASSHLQNQPQHF
>TRBJ2-6|NA|NA|18|TRBV5-1
TGCGCCAGCAGCCCGGTCTTGACAGCTAATTCTGGGGCCAACGTCCTGACTTTC
CASSPVLTANSGANVLTF
>TRBJ2-3|NA|NA|14|TRBV5-1
TGCGCCAGCTCTCCCACATTGGGCACAGATACGCAGTATTTT
CASSPTLGTDTQYF
>TRBJ2-3|NA|NA|15|TRBV6-6
TGTGCCAGCAAGAGCCCCGAAACTGCGGGGGATACGCAGTATTTT
CASKSPETAGDTQYF
>TRBJ1-4|NA|NA|15|TRBV5-5
TGTGCCAGCAGCGGGGAGAAGACACTTAATGAAAAACTGTTTTTT
CASSGEKTLNEKLFF
>TRBJ2-5|NA|NA|13|TRBV10-3
TGTGCCATCAGTGAGTCGAATGGAGCCGATGGGTACTTC
CAISESNGADGYF
>TRBJ2-7|once|NA|15|TRBV9
TGTGCCAGCAGCGTAGACAGAGGGCTTATCTACGAGCAGTACTTC
CASSVDRGLIYEQYF
>TRBJ2-1|NA|TRBD1|14|TRBV7-7
TGTGCCAGCAGCCCTGGGACAGGCTACAATGAGCAGTTCTTC
CASSPGTGYNEQFF
>TRBJ1-1|NA|NA|11|TRBV29-1
TGCAGCGTTGAACAGGGCACTGAAGCTTTCTTT
CSVEQGTEAFF
>TRBJ2-1|NA|NA|12|TRBV12-5
TGTGCTAGTGGTTTGGGGGGTAATGAGCAGTTCTTC
CASGLGGNEQFF
>TRBJ2-1|NA|NA|12|TRBV5-1
TGCGCCAGCAGCTTGGAGGAGGCAGAGCAGTTCTTC
CASSLEEAEQFF
>TRBJ1-6|NA|TRBD1|19|TRBV11-2
TGTGCCAGCAGCTTAGGGTGGTCGGAGGAGACAGGGGGCTTTTCACCCCTCCACTTT
CASSLGWSEETGGFSPLHF
>TRBJ1-2|NA|TRBD1|14|TRBV2
TGTGCCAGCAGGGGACAGGTTGCGTACTATGGCTACACCTTC
CASRGQVAYYGYTF
>TRBJ2-3|NA|TRBD1|15|TRBV13
TGTGCCAGCAGCCAGCCGGGACAGGGCGCCGATACGCAGTATTTT
CASSQPGQGADTQYF